What follows are 24 T cell receptor beta chains derived from one specimen sequenced in a study of cytomegalovirus exposure and HLA in healthy donors. 13 Jbeta primers and 60 Vbeta primers were used for the PCR. The table came from immunoSEQ multiplex PCR; TCRdb's copy has only in-frame clones and leaves some out. The data show about 200,000 clones, about 80% seen once. The sequenced material came from PBMCs. These receptor sequences come from a man aged 35-49 years in good health and CMV-seronegative.

The rearrangement links TRBV27 to TRBJ1-2; possibly TRBD1 for D (5 bases). CDR3 length equals 13 residues. The germline gives CDR1 MNHEY, CDR2 SMNVEV (reference sequence). Between the trimmed V and J ends, which lost 0 bases and 7 bases, there was a span of 9 bases. This CDR3 is CASSLSGEAGYTF. Written as DNA, the CDR3 is TGTGCCAGCAGTTTATCAGGGGAGGCTGGCTACACCTTC.

This clone has a single count. The rearrangement uses TRBV5-1 and TRBJ1-2; no clear D. This CDR3 spans 13 amino acids. Trimming pared 0 bases from V and 4 bases from J, leaving 7 bases between. Germline V gene data show CDR1 as SGHRS and CDR2 as YFSETQ. CDR3 loop: CASSLEQVYGYTF. The CDR3 DNA reads as TGCGCCAGCAGCTTGGAGCAGGTCTATGGCTACACCTTC. The full variable domain, rest sourced from reference TRBV5-1 and TRBJ1-2, is KAGVTQTPRYLIKTRGQQVTLSCSPISGHRSVSWYQQTPGQGLQFLFEYFSETQRNKGNFPGRFSGRQFSNSRSEMNVSTLELGDSALYLCASSLEQVYGYTFGSGTRLTVV.

The chain joins TRBV5-1 to TRBJ2-7; 10 positions match TRBD1. J was trimmed by 5 bases and V by 0 bases; bases with no gene match: 5. The CDR3 has 15 amino acids. CDR1 is SGHRS and CDR2 is YFSETQ in the germline V gene. The CDR3 DNA reads TGCGCCAGCAGCTTGGTTGGGACAGGGGTCAACGAGCAGTACTTC. Encoded protein: CASSLVGTGVNEQYF.

The chain uses TRBV29-1 and TRBJ1-1; 9 positions match TRBD1. The V gene end was trimmed by 7 bases and the J gene end by 5 bases; junction bases not matched to a gene: 5. This CDR3 region has 12 residues. From germline, CDR1 is SQVTM and CDR2 ANQGSEA. The CDR3 here is CSAQGARTEAFF. In DNA, the CDR3 is TGCAGCGCACAGGGGGCAAGGACTGAAGCTTTCTTT.

The rearrangement uses TRBV6-1 and TRBJ1-1, with D unclear. CDR3 size: 13 residues. In germline, CDR1 is MNHNS, CDR2 SASEGT. The germline V and J ends were trimmed by 6 bases and 5 bases, with 13 bases remaining between them. The CDR3 nucleotides are TGTGCCAGCAGGATCACCCCTAAAACTGAAGCTTTCTTT. This sequence encodes CASRITPKTEAFF.

The chain is built from TRBV28 and TRBJ2-1, with 7 bases aligning to TRBD2. The CDR3 has 16 residues. CDR1 MDHEN and CDR2 SYDVKM come from the germline V gene. The V segment lost 4 bases and the J segment 3 bases; nucleotides outside the gene matches: 9. The CDR3 reads CASSSHLLAVYNEQFF. CDR3 sequence (DNA): TGTGCCAGCAGTTCCCATCTCCTAGCGGTCTACAATGAGCAGTTCTTC.

The chain combines TRBV11-2 with TRBJ2-3, with D perhaps matching TRBD1 (6 bases). This CDR3 contains 17 residues. V shed 4 bases and J shed 1 base, with 18 bases lying between them. Germline-derived CDR1 and CDR2 are SGHAT and FQNNGV. In DNA form, the CDR3 reads TGTGCCAGCAGCTCAAAAGCAGGGGTGTGGGGCACAGATACGCAGTATTTT. Its protein product is CASSSKAGVWGTDTQYF. Complete variable domain (other parts from reference TRBV11-2 and TRBJ2-3): EAGVAQSPRYKIIEKRQSVAFWCNPISGHATLYWYQQILGQGPKLLIQFQNNGVVDDSQLPKDRFSAERLKGVDSTLKIQPAKLEDSAVYLCASSSKAGVWGTDTQYFGPGTRLTVL.

The rearrangement uses TRBV5-1 and TRBJ1-1, with D possibly being TRBD1 (5 bases). This CDR3 region has 16 residues. Germline CDR1 SGHRS, CDR2 YFSETQ. V lost 0 bases to trimming and J lost 5 bases, with 17 bases between them. The CDR3 DNA is TGCGCCAGCAGCTTGGGGCCCCAGGGTCTGGGGACTGAAGCTTTCTTT. Its translation is CASSLGPQGLGTEAFF.

The chain is built from TRBV18 and TRBJ2-7, with TRBD1 matching over 8 bases. Trimming cost V 6 bases and J 5 bases; bases outside gene matches: 12. This CDR3 has 15 residues. Looked up from germline, CDR1 is KGHSH and CDR2 is LQKENI. The CDR3 region is CASSTRTGQVNEQYF. CDR3 DNA sequence: TGTGCCAGCTCGACCCGAACGGGACAGGTTAACGAGCAGTACTTC.

The rearrangement joins TRBV7-8 to TRBJ2-3; D perhaps matches TRBD2 (6 bases). Deletions cut 10 bases from V and 0 bases from J, with 17 bases between. The CDR3 extends over 15 amino acids. Germline V gene lookup returns CDR1 SGHVS and CDR2 FQNEAQ. CDR3 amino acids: CATGARGESTDTQYF. The CDR3, as DNA: TGTGCCACCGGCGCGCGGGGTGAGAGCACAGATACGCAGTATTTT.

This clone was seen once. This chain connects TRBV5-1 to TRBJ2-7; 10 positions match TRBD1. V dropped 4 bases and J dropped 5; count of bases not matched to a gene: 6. CDR3 length equals 14 residues. Germline V gene sequence: CDR1 SGHRS, CDR2 YFSETQ. The chain's CDR3 is CASSPSGTGDEQYF. The CDR3 DNA sequence: TGCGCCAGCAGCCCCTCCGGGACAGGGGACGAGCAGTACTTC. The variable domain in full, completed from reference TRBV5-1 and TRBJ2-7, reads KAGVTQTPRYLIKTRGQQVTLSCSPISGHRSVSWYQQTPGQGLQFLFEYFSETQRNKGNFPGRFSGRQFSNSRSEMNVSTLELGDSALYLCASSPSGTGDEQYFGPGTRLTVT.

V and J are TRBV2 and TRBJ2-7; possible D gene TRBD1, 6 bases. V lost 9 bases and J 4 bases, leaving 16 bases between the germline ends. Germline V gene lookup returns CDR1 SNHLY and CDR2 FYNNEI. The CDR3 is 13 amino acids. The CDR3 is CASGGQFGYEQYF. CDR3 coding DNA: TGTGCCAGTGGAGGACAGTTCGGATACGAGCAGTACTTC.

V is TRBV5-4 and J is TRBJ1-2; TRBD1 matches 8 bases. Trimming cost V 5 bases and J 3 bases; bases outside gene matches: 6. This CDR3 has 14 amino acids. Per germline, CDR1 SGHNT and CDR2 YYREEE (reference sequence). The CDR3 protein is CASSLLDRDYGYTF. In DNA form, the CDR3 reads TGTGCCAGCAGTCTATTGGACAGGGACTATGGCTACACCTTC.

The V call is TRBV7-8, the J call TRBJ2-1; perhaps TRBD1 as D (6 bases). The germline gives CDR1 SGHVS, CDR2 FQNEAQ. CDR3 size: 12 residues. Trimming left V 5 bases short and J 5 bases short, with 7 bases between. CDR3 DNA sequence: TGTGCCAGCAGCCGACAGGACAATGAGCAGTTCTTC. It translates to CASSRQDNEQFF.

The chain links TRBV7-2 to TRBJ2-7; D uncertain. V was cut by 2 bases and J by 0 bases, with 8 bases left in between. The germline CDR1 and CDR2 sequences are SGHTA and FQGNSA. This CDR3 region has 14 residues. CDR3 sequence (DNA): TGTGCCAGCAGCTTACGACGGAGCTCCTACGAGCAGTACTTC. Translation gives CASSLRRSSYEQYF.

This chain links TRBV27 with TRBJ2-7; 9 nucleotides agree with TRBD1. Germline assignment: CDR1 MNHEY and CDR2 SMNVEV (reference sequence). CDR3 length: 13 amino acids. V dropped 6 bases and J dropped 4; count of bases not matched to a gene: 4. Here the CDR3 DNA reads TGTGCCAGCAGAGGGACAGGGATGTACGAGCAGTACTTC. Translation gives CASRGTGMYEQYF.

The V call is TRBV4-2, the J call TRBJ1-2; possibly TRBD1 for D (5 bases). The germline V gene encodes CDR1 LGHNA and CDR2 YNFKEQ. This CDR3 is built from 14 residues. Deletions cut 1 base from V and 6 bases from J, with 12 bases between. CDR3 in DNA: TGTGCCAGCAGCCAAGGGCCGGGGGAGGATGGCTACACCTTC. It yields the protein CASSQGPGEDGYTF.

This chain joins TRBV7-9 and TRBJ1-2, with D unclear. Trimming took 7 bases from V and 5 from J, leaving 17 bases between them. Germline values: CDR1 SEHNR, CDR2 FQNEAQ (reference sequence). The CDR3 totals 14 residues. The CDR3 bases are TGTGCCAGCACCCCGAGCGCCGGAAAATATGGCTACACCTTC. Its protein product is CASTPSAGKYGYTF.

The chain has TRBV28 and TRBJ1-2, with 7 bases aligning to TRBD1. CDR1 and CDR2 from the germline V gene are MDHEN and SYDVKM. This CDR3 has 13 amino acids. The CDR3 loop reads CASAGQSLYGYTF. The CDR3 DNA reads as TGTGCTAGCGCGGGACAGTCCCTCTATGGCTACACCTTC.

V usage is TRBV7-2 and J usage is TRBJ2-3; TRBD2 is a possible D gene (7 bases). CDR3 length equals 18 residues. V was cut by 1 base and J by 5 bases, with 22 bases left in between. CDR1 and CDR2 (germline): SGHTA, FQGNSA. The CDR3 reads CASSLVFLVGGRGDTQYF. CDR3 sequence (DNA): TGTGCCAGCAGCTTAGTTTTCTTGGTGGGGGGGCGGGGAGATACGCAGTATTTT.

This rearrangement joins TRBV7-6 to TRBJ1-3; tentative D call: TRBD1 (6 bases). Germline V gives CDR1 SGHVS, CDR2 FNYEAQ. The V gene lost 2 bases and the J gene lost 0 bases, with 8 bases spanning the gap. This CDR3 is 15 amino acids long. The CDR3 protein is CASSLTGSSGNTIYF. The CDR3 nucleotides are TGTGCCAGCAGCTTAACAGGGAGCTCTGGAAACACCATATATTTT.

The rearrangement uses TRBV7-8 and TRBJ1-2; D is possibly TRBD1 (6 bases). Per germline, CDR1 SGHVS and CDR2 FQNEAQ. V lost 4 bases and J lost 0, with 12 bases in between. CDR3 length: 15 amino acids. CDR3 DNA sequence: TGTGCCAGCAGCTCGGTAGGGGGTACTAACTATGGCTACACCTTC. Its protein is CASSSVGGTNYGYTF.

This clone showed up just a few times. The chain combines TRBV5-1 with TRBJ2-1, with D possibly being TRBD2 (6 bases). With 4 bases removed from V and 4 bases from J, the gap between germline ends came to 15 bases. The CDR3 contains 15 residues. The germline V gene has CDR1 SGHRS and CDR2 YFSETQ. CDR3 sequence (DNA): TGCGCCAGCAGCCTGAGTAGGGACTTTTACAATGAGCAGTTCTTC. As protein: CASSLSRDFYNEQFF.

The CDR3 nucleotides are TGTGCCAGCAGTGAAGACCCGGGATCCTACGACGAGCAGTACTTC. Translating gives CASSEDPGSYDEQYF. V and J are TRBV2 and TRBJ2-7; D might be TRBD2 (5 bases). V was pared by 1 base and J by 5 bases, with 15 bases between. CDR3 length equals 15 residues. Germline-derived CDR1 and CDR2 are SNHLY and FYNNEI. Variable domain in full (rest from reference TRBV2 and TRBJ2-7): EPEVTQTPSHQVTQMGQEVILRCVPISNHLYFYWYRQILGQKVEFLVSFYNNEISEKSEIFDDQFSVERPDGSNFTLKIRSTKLEDSAMYFCASSEDPGSYDEQYFGPGTRLTVT.